This TCR beta chain was observed in a study of CD8 T cells in Susac syndrome. Sequencing of TCR beta, carried out with a high-throughput approach, was applied to CD8+ and CD4+ T cells from the blood. The multiple sclerosis controls consisted of treatment-naive patients with relapsing-remitting disease, either stable or active. The authors negatively isolated CD8+ and CD4+ T cells and FACS-enriched TEMRA cells. Random hexamers served to reverse transcribe roughly 0.5 to 1 ug RNA. The authors amplified TCR beta CDR3 across 54 Vbeta and 13 Jbeta using immunoSEQ multiplex PCR. TCRdb ran MiXCR on the immunoSEQ multiplex PCR reads and lists one entry per CDR3 protein. The sample carries 150,000 to 200,000 distinct CDR3 sequences, roughly 92% recorded once. V lost 2 bases and J lost 1, with 11 bases in between. The CDR3 covers 16 residues. Germline V gene data show CDR1 as MNHEY and CDR2 as SVGEGT.

The genes are TRBV6-2 or TRBV6-3 and TRBJ2-2, with D perhaps assigned TRBD1 or TRBD2 (6 bases each). This TCR derives from a human donor with multiple sclerosis. Specimen: CD4+ T cells from PBMCs. The CDR3 sequence is CASSYVGGLNTGELFF. CDR3 nucleotides: TGTGCCAGCAGTTACGTTGGGGGGCTGAACACCGGGGAGCTGTTTTTT.